This T cell receptor (beta chain) is drawn from a study of early T cells in non-severe SARS-CoV-2 infection. The V end was cut by 5 bases, the J end by 1 base, with 8 bases between. This CDR3 contains 13 residues. Germline assignment: CDR1 MDHEN and CDR2 SYDVKM. This clonotype was counted between two and nine times. In the library, individual cDNA molecules carried attached unique molecular identifiers. From the 5' RACE reads, TCRdb called clonotypes with MiXCR, one entry per CDR3 protein. This table has tens of thousands of distinct CDR3 sequences, over 10% appearing once. This chain links TRBV28 with TRBJ2-5, with D perhaps TRBD2 (5 bases). The source material was whole blood. This clonotype originated in an adult who was a healthcare worker with PCR-confirmed SARS-CoV-2 infection or an uninfected control (not recorded which). In DNA form, the CDR3 reads TGTGCCAGCAGTATGGACTTCCAAGAGACCCAGTACTTC. It yields the protein CASSMDFQETQYF.